These 27 T cell receptor beta chains came from one sample sequenced in a study of blood T cells in healthy people across ages. The second PCR ran roughly 6 to 11 cycles with a sample-barcoded 5' primer and J-beta primers. From the 5' RACE reads, TCRdb called clonotypes with MiXCR, one entry per CDR3 protein. The table includes some 1 million distinct CDR3 sequences, 45% detected once. Material: blood. These receptors all stem from a woman in her fifties or sixties in good health.

The chain combines TRBV20-1 with TRBJ2-6; 10 positions match TRBD1. The CDR3 totals 18 residues. The J segment lost 0 bases and the V segment lost 3 bases, leaving 8 bases of the junction unmatched. Germline assignment: CDR1 DFQATT and CDR2 SNEGSKA (reference sequence). The CDR3 DNA reads as TGCAGTGCTAGGACCGGGACAGGGGATCCCTCTGGGGCCAACGTCCTGACTTTC. This codes for CSARTGTGDPSGANVLTF.

The V gene is TRBV20-1, the J gene TRBJ1-1; the D is unclear. The CDR3 extends over 13 amino acids. Between the trimmed V and J ends, which lost 3 bases and 1 base, there was a span of 9 bases. Germline V CDR1 and CDR2: DFQATT, SNEGSKA (reference sequence). The CDR3 region has the DNA TGCAGTGCTAGGGGCCTGAGGAACACTGAAGCTTTCTTT. It encodes CSARGLRNTEAFF.

The chain employs TRBV20-1 and TRBJ1-1; 7 bases are a match to TRBD1. V was pared by 3 bases and J by 1 base, with 8 bases of the junction left unmatched. The germline V gene encodes CDR1 DFQATT and CDR2 SNEGSKA (reference sequence). The CDR3 loop spans 15 amino acids. The CDR3: CSARGRDSTNTEAFF. For the CDR3, the DNA is TGCAGTGCTAGGGGCCGGGACAGCACGAACACTGAAGCTTTCTTT.

This clonotype was detected once. V is TRBV7-2 and J is TRBJ2-7, with 9 nucleotides matching TRBD2. The V gene end was trimmed by 6 bases and the J gene end by 7 bases; junction bases not matched to a gene: 16. The germline gives CDR1 SGHTA, CDR2 FQGNSA. The CDR3 spans 16 residues. In nucleotides, the CDR3 is TGTGCCAGCAGGCCTGATGGGCAGCGGGGGGCGGGTGAGCAGTACTTC. It specifies CASRPDGQRGAGEQYF.

This clonotype was seen only a few times. The rearrangement links TRBV15 to TRBJ2-1, with 10 bases identical to TRBD2. The CDR3 totals 16 residues. V lost 0 bases and J lost 8; bases outside the gene matches: 7. The germline gives CDR1 LNHNV, CDR2 YYDKDF (reference sequence). CDR3 in amino acids: CATSRDLASGRYEQFF. The CDR3 DNA sequence: TGTGCCACCAGCAGAGACCTGGCTAGCGGGAGATATGAGCAGTTCTTC.

This chain connects TRBV29-1 to TRBJ1-4; 8 bases are shared with TRBD1. Germline CDR1 reads SQVTM; CDR2 reads ANQGSEA. This CDR3 region has 14 residues. V was clipped by 4 bases and J by 7 bases; unmatched bases: 8. The DNA for the CDR3 is TGCAGCGTTGGCTTCAGGGGGCTGGGTGAAAAACTGTTTTTT. Encoded protein: CSVGFRGLGEKLFF.

The V gene is TRBV6-2 or TRBV6-3, the J gene TRBJ2-7; D is possibly TRBD2 (5 bases). Trimming stripped 0 bases from V and 0 bases from J, with 21 bases between. The CDR3 runs 19 residues. Germline V lookup: CDR1 MNHEY, CDR2 SVGEGT. CDR3 sequence reads: CASSYSPGVRQVSSYEQYF. DNA of the CDR3: TGTGCCAGCAGTTACTCGCCCGGGGTAAGGCAGGTCAGCTCCTACGAGCAGTACTTC.

This sequence joins TRBV5-1 and TRBJ2-4, with D possibly being TRBD2 (5 bases). TRBJ2-5 matches the DNA end more closely, so the J call is doubtful. The CDR3 is made up of 13 amino acids. CDR1 and CDR2 from the germline V gene are SGHRS and YFSETQ. CDR3 loop: CASNPGDMETQYF. The CDR3 DNA is TGCGCCAGCAACCCCGGGGATATGGAGACCCAGTACTTC.

This clonotype was seen a few times. The CDR3 DNA reads TGTGCCAGCAGTTTGGCGGGAGCGGTGAATGAGCAGTTCTTC. Amino acids: CASSLAGAVNEQFF. The V and J genes are TRBV27 and TRBJ2-1; 7 bases fit TRBD2. The CDR3 contains 14 residues. V lost 3 bases to trimming and J lost 7 bases; unmatched junction nucleotides: 6. The germline gives CDR1 MNHEY, CDR2 SMNVEV (reference sequence).

This clonotype was picked up a small number of times. The chain uses TRBV5-1 and TRBJ2-7, with a tentative D call TRBD1 (6 bases). V shed 4 bases and J shed 5 bases, with 16 bases lying between them. CDR1 and CDR2 from the germline V gene are SGHRS and YFSETQ. The length of the CDR3 is 14 residues. In nucleotides, the CDR3 is TGCGCCAGCAGCGTGGAATCTGGGGGCGACGAGCAGTACTTC. Protein: CASSVESGGDEQYF.

This rearrangement joins TRBV18 to TRBJ1-1; TRBD1 is a possible D gene (6 bases). CDR1 KGHSH and CDR2 LQKENI come from the germline V gene. CDR3 length equals 17 residues. The V and J ends lost 0 bases and 0 bases respectively, with 14 bases between them. The CDR3 coding sequence is TGTGCCAGCTCACCACCTTACAGGGCGATCGTGAACACTGAAGCTTTCTTT. Amino acids: CASSPPYRAIVNTEAFF.

The chain joins TRBV7-9 to TRBJ1-5; weak D call: TRBD1 (6 bases). The germline V gene has CDR1 SEHNR and CDR2 FQNEAQ (reference sequence). Trimming pared 5 bases from V and 2 bases from J, leaving 13 bases between. The CDR3 has 15 amino acids. The DNA of the CDR3 is TGTGCCAGCAGCCCGAGGGGGGCGGGCAATCAGCCCCAGCATTTT. It encodes CASSPRGAGNQPQHF. Full variable domain (missing parts from reference TRBV7-9 and TRBJ1-5): DTGVSQNPRHKITKRGQNVTFRCDPISEHNRLYWYRQTLGQGPEFLTYFQNEAQLEKSRLLSDRFSAERPKGSFSTLEIQRTEQGDSAMYLCASSPRGAGNQPQHFGDGTRLSIL.

V usage is TRBV4-1 and J usage is TRBJ2-1, with D tentatively TRBD1 (6 bases). The tail of the sequence fits TRBJ2-7 better, so the J call may be wrong. CDR3 length equals 18 residues. Germline V gives CDR1 MGHRA, CDR2 YSYEKL. The CDR3 DNA reads TGCGCCAGCAGCCAAGATGTCAGGGGAATTAGCTCCTACAATGAGCAGTACTTC. It codes for CASSQDVRGISSYNEQYF.

This rearrangement joins TRBV10-3 to TRBJ2-3; 7 bases align to TRBD2. CDR1 is ENHRY and CDR2 is SYGVKD in the germline V gene. The CDR3 has 13 amino acids. The ends lost 10 bases at V and 6 bases at J; junction bases unmatched: 10. CDR3 nucleotide sequence: TGTGCCACGGGACTACCCGCCGGGGATACGCAGTATTTT. Protein sequence: CATGLPAGDTQYF.

V is TRBV5-5 and J is TRBJ1-2, with a tentative D call TRBD1 (5 bases). V shed 4 bases and J shed 3 bases, with 16 bases lying between them. CDR1 SGHKS and CDR2 YYEKEE come from the germline V gene (reference sequence). This CDR3 contains 15 residues. The CDR3 DNA sequence: TGTGCCAGCAGCCCGTTCGCAGGGTTCCACTATGGCTACACCTTC. Residues: CASSPFAGFHYGYTF.

Here the CDR3 DNA reads TGCAGTGCTAGAGATCCCCGTAGGAGCACAGATACGCAGTATTTT. Protein product: CSARDPRRSTDTQYF. The rearrangement joins TRBV20-1 to TRBJ2-3; D remains unclear. This CDR3 is built from 15 residues. Germline assignment: CDR1 DFQATT and CDR2 SNEGSKA (reference sequence). Trimming took 0 bases from V and 0 from J, leaving 10 bases between them.

This sequence joins TRBV11-2 and TRBJ2-1; tentatively, D is TRBD2 (6 bases). The germline V gene has CDR1 SGHAT and CDR2 FQNNGV. The V gene lost 2 bases and the J gene lost 7 bases, with 15 bases spanning the gap. This CDR3 has 15 amino acids. The CDR3 loop reads CASSLIGGLMNEQFF. CDR3 DNA sequence: TGTGCCAGCAGCTTAATTGGGGGGTTGATGAATGAGCAGTTCTTC.

This clonotype was picked up many times. The chain joins TRBV6-1 to TRBJ2-7; a possible D gene is TRBD1 (5 bases). CDR1 MNHNS and CDR2 SASEGT come from the germline V gene. The CDR3 has 14 residues. V was clipped by 6 bases and J by 5 bases, with 17 bases between them. The CDR3 DNA reads TGTGCCAGCAGCCCCGGCAGGGTACCTAACGAGCAGTACTTC. Its protein is CASSPGRVPNEQYF.

The V call is TRBV11-1, the J call TRBJ2-5; D is unclear. Near its end, the DNA agrees better with TRBJ2-7, so the J call may be wrong. The CDR3 sequence is 13 residues long. The germline V gene encodes CDR1 SGHAT and CDR2 FQDESV (reference sequence). The CDR3 loop is CASTPNSPYEQYF. The CDR3 coding sequence is TGTGCCAGCACCCCAAATAGCCCGTACGAGCAGTACTTC.

This chain connects TRBV7-9 to TRBJ1-2; tentative D call: TRBD1 (5 bases). V was trimmed by 5 bases and J by 6 bases, leaving 13 bases between them. Germline CDR1 and CDR2: SEHNR and FQNEAQ (reference sequence). The CDR3 totals 13 residues. DNA for the CDR3: TGTGCCAGCAGCCTCGGGGCTACGAATGGCTACACCTTC. This gives the protein CASSLGATNGYTF.

This clonotype was counted a few times. The chain couples TRBV11-2 to TRBJ2-5; perhaps TRBD2 as D (6 bases). The length of the CDR3 is 15 residues. Germline lookup yields CDR1 SGHAT and CDR2 FQNNGV. Trimming took 5 bases from V and 4 from J, leaving 17 bases between them. CDR3 in amino acids: CASSPLRGVRETQYF. The CDR3 nucleotides are TGTGCCAGCAGCCCCTTGCGGGGAGTACGAGAGACCCAGTACTTC. The full variable domain, completed using reference TRBV11-2 and TRBJ2-5, is EAGVAQSPRYKIIEKRQSVAFWCNPISGHATLYWYQQILGQGPKLLIQFQNNGVVDDSQLPKDRFSAERLKGVDSTLKIQPAKLEDSAVYLCASSPLRGVRETQYFGPGTRLLVL.

The chain has TRBV20-1 and TRBJ2-1; no definite D call. CDR3 length equals 14 residues. Trimming cost V 2 bases and J 0 bases, with 8 bases left between them. Germline loops: CDR1 DFQATT, CDR2 SNEGSKA (reference sequence). The CDR3 DNA reads TGCAGTGCTAGATTGGAAAACTCCTACAATGAGCAGTTCTTC. Amino acid sequence: CSARLENSYNEQFF.

Only one count was recorded for this clonotype. The V and J genes are TRBV27 and TRBJ2-1; D uncertain. This CDR3 has 14 amino acids. From germline, CDR1 is MNHEY and CDR2 SMNVEV (reference sequence). The V and J ends lost 5 bases and 4 bases respectively, with 12 bases between them. The CDR3 sequence is CASSPRTTYNEQFF. The CDR3 nucleotides are TGTGCCAGCAGTCCCAGGACCACTTACAATGAGCAGTTCTTC.

This clonotype has a count of ten or more. The rearrangement links TRBV15 to TRBJ2-6; a possible D gene is TRBD2 (5 bases). Trimming left V 1 base short and J 0 bases short, with 7 bases between. Germline V gives CDR1 LNHNV, CDR2 YYDKDF (reference sequence). The CDR3 is 16 residues long. CDR3 in amino acids: CATSRGEGSGANVLTF. CDR3 sequence (DNA): TGTGCCACCAGCAGAGGAGAGGGCTCTGGGGCCAACGTCCTGACTTTC.

The J gene is TRBJ2-7, the V gene TRBV15; tentatively, D is TRBD1 (6 bases). V lost 0 bases and J 1 base, leaving 19 bases between the germline ends. The CDR3 contains 18 residues. In germline, CDR1 is LNHNV, CDR2 YYDKDF (reference sequence). The CDR3 nucleotides read TGTGCCACCAGCAGAGATCAATCCGGCACAGGGAGATCCTACGAGCAGTACTTC. Its protein product is CATSRDQSGTGRSYEQYF.

The V gene is TRBV18, the J gene TRBJ2-2; D unclear. With 3 bases removed from V and 4 bases from J, the gap between germline ends came to 15 bases. CDR1 is KGHSH, CDR2 LQKENI, per germline. CDR3 length: 16 amino acids. The CDR3 bases are TGTGCCAGCTCACCTGATGCCCGACGGAGCACCGGGGAGCTGTTTTTT. Residues: CASSPDARRSTGELFF.

The chain carries TRBV10-3 and TRBJ1-5; D call uncertain. The CDR3 extends over 13 amino acids. V lost 10 bases, J lost 5 bases, and 15 bases lay in between. From germline, CDR1 is ENHRY and CDR2 SYGVKD. The CDR3 DNA sequence: TGTGCCACTATGGCGTCGTCCGATCAGCCCCAGCATTTT. Encoded protein: CATMASSDQPQHF.